This T cell receptor beta chain was sequenced for a study of blood T cell repertoires in COVID-19. About the study: Both acute and convalescent COVID-19 samples were obtained from the United States, Italy and Spain. In each case, the material was cDNA or gDNA derived from T cells, B-cell-depleted T cells, or PBMCs.

Germline CDR1 reads MDHEN; CDR2 reads SYDVKM. Losses at the gene ends were 6 bases for V and 8 bases for J; bases not matched to a gene: 8. This CDR3 comprises 14 residues. This clone turned up a few times. In the original workflow: It was from reference gene primer amplification that nucleated cell counts were estimated. Libraries were prepared by immunoSEQ multiplex PCR; TCRdb keeps only in-frame clonotypes and omits some of them. The DNA gave D and trimming, while V, J and clone size come from that table. The sample comprises fewer than 200,000 clones, 80% to 90% of which are singletons, and 3% to 4.5% rests with the top ten.

The receptor was derived from a woman aged 60-75 years who had recovered from COVID-19. The chain has TRBV28 and TRBJ2-1; 9 bases are shared with TRBD1. The sample comprised peripheral blood. CDR3 protein: CASSGTGKGYEQFF. The CDR3 DNA reads TGTGCCAGCAGCGGGACAGGGAAGGGGTATGAGCAGTTCTTC.